These T cell receptor beta chains were read from a single sample in a study of shared clonotypes between healthy human individuals. Assay: immunoSEQ multiplex PCR; the TCRdb copy retains only in-frame clones and omits some. Of millions of clones listed, just over 90% are singletons. What was sequenced was naive CD4+ T cells from PBMCs. All receptors come from a man between 18 and 35 years old in good health. Some clones in this sample may be carry-over from other donors' samples. Both conserved end residues are part of each CDR3. Fields, in order: V gene, D gene, clone size, J gene, CDR3 length, CDR3 DNA, CDR3 protein. The D gene is left open where the match is weak. Clone size appears in some rows only: once, few, many, or a class for an expanded clone.

TRBV7-8	TRBD1	NA	TRBJ2-7	16	TGTGCCAGCAGCTTAGTTTCCGGGACAGGGCCCTACGAGCAGTACTTC	CASSLVSGTGPYEQYF
TRBV29-1	NA	NA	TRBJ2-7	14	TGCAGCGTTGGAGGAGGAGGTGGGGCCTACGAGCAGTACTTC	CSVGGGGGAYEQYF
TRBV5-4	NA	NA	TRBJ2-5	14	TGTGCCAGCAGCTTGCGGGACCCGCAAGAGACCCAGTACTTC	CASSLRDPQETQYF
TRBV6-1	NA	few	TRBJ1-1	14	TGTGCCAGCAGTGAAGCGCCTATGAACACTGAAGCTTTCTTT	CASSEAPMNTEAFF
TRBV9	NA	NA	TRBJ2-2	16	TGTGCCAGCAGCGTAGAGGGGGGAACGAACACCGGGGAGCTGTTTTTT	CASSVEGGTNTGELFF
TRBV5-1	NA	NA	TRBJ1-5	15	TGCGCCAGCAGCCTGGAGGGGGTAAGCAATCAGCCCCAGCATTTT	CASSLEGVSNQPQHF
TRBV10-3	NA	few	TRBJ1-2	13	TGTGCCATCAGTGAGGGCCCTAACTATGGCTACACCTTC	CAISEGPNYGYTF
TRBV2	TRBD2	NA	TRBJ2-7	13	TGTGCCAGCAATGAGCGGGAGGGCCACGAGCAGTACTTC	CASNEREGHEQYF
TRBV6-6	TRBD1	NA	TRBJ2-7	14	TGTGCCAGCAGCCAGAGACAGGGTTTCTACGAGCAGTACTTC	CASSQRQGFYEQYF
TRBV11-2	NA	NA	TRBJ2-1	16	TGTGCCAGCAGCTCGCTAAGGGGTCGTTTCTGGGATGAGCAGTTCTTC	CASSSLRGRFWDEQFF
TRBV6-4	NA	few	TRBJ2-1	11	TGTGCCAGCAGCACGCGGGGTGAGCAGTTCTTC	CASSTRGEQFF
TRBV5-1	NA	NA	TRBJ2-7	14	TGCGCCAGCAGCTTGGGGGGTCAAGGCTACGAGCAGTACTTC	CASSLGGQGYEQYF
TRBV9	NA	NA	TRBJ2-3	12	TGTGCCAGCAGCGTAGGGGCAGGGACGCAGTATTTT	CASSVGAGTQYF
TRBV28	NA	NA	TRBJ2-3	17	TGTGCCAGCAGTTTATGGGGTCGGTCTAGCAGTCCAGATACGCAGTATTTT	CASSLWGRSSSPDTQYF
TRBV7-2	TRBD1	NA	TRBJ1-2	14	TGTGCCAGCAGCTCAGAGGCAGGGGGTAGTGGCTACACCTTC	CASSSEAGGSGYTF
TRBV7-9	TRBD1	NA	TRBJ2-1	15	TGTGCCAGCAGCCTCGGGACAGGAGCTGTGAATGAGCAGTTCTTC	CASSLGTGAVNEQFF
TRBV6-1	NA	NA	TRBJ2-7	14	TGTGCCAGCCGCCCCCGGGGTGTCTCCTACGAGCAGTACTTC	CASRPRGVSYEQYF
TRBV5-6	TRBD2	NA	TRBJ2-7	15	TGTGCCAGCAGCTGGAGGGGGACTAGCAGCTACGAGCAGTACTTC	CASSWRGTSSYEQYF
TRBV28	NA	NA	TRBJ2-1	18	TGTGCCAGCAGCCCTTTCGTAGGATCCGGGAGCCCCTACAATGAGCAGTTCTTC	CASSPFVGSGSPYNEQFF
TRBV15	NA	NA	TRBJ2-7	15	TGTGCCACCAGCAGAGATGGGGGGAGCAGCTACGAGCAGTACTTC	CATSRDGGSSYEQYF
TRBV7-9	NA	NA	TRBJ1-2	13	TGTGCCAGCAGCTTAGACGGCCCCGATGGCTACACCTTC	CASSLDGPDGYTF
TRBV30	NA	NA	TRBJ1-1	15	TGTGCCTGGGGACCGGTTAGGGGGTTGAACACTGAAGCTTTCTTT	CAWGPVRGLNTEAFF
TRBV10-3	NA	once	TRBJ2-2	12	TGTGCCATAGGGAGTCGTATCGGGGAGCTGTTTTTT	CAIGSRIGELFF
TRBV12-5	NA	few	TRBJ2-1	11	TGTGCTAGTGGTACTAGCTTTGAGCAGTTCTTC	CASGTSFEQFF
TRBV11-2	NA	NA	TRBJ2-3	14	TGTGCCAGCAGCTTGCGGGATCGGGGAGATACGCAGTATTTT	CASSLRDRGDTQYF
TRBV2	NA	once	TRBJ2-2	15	TGTGCCAACCGAGGGGGGCGGCCGACCACCGGGGAGCTGTTTTTT	CANRGGRPTTGELFF
TRBV27	TRBD2	NA	TRBJ2-5	13	TGTGCCAGCAGTTTGGGGGGAGGGTTCCCCCAGTACTTC	CASSLGGGFPQYF
TRBV4-3	NA	once	TRBJ2-1	15	TGCGCCAGCAGCCAAGATCGTGGTAGCTACAATGAGCAGTTCTTC	CASSQDRGSYNEQFF
TRBV28	TRBD1	few	TRBJ1-1	14	TGTGCCAGCAGTTTACAGGGGGCGCGGACTGAAGCTTTCTTT	CASSLQGARTEAFF
TRBV7-9	NA	NA	TRBJ2-5	16	TGTGCCAGCAGCCAACCGGGGGACAGATTCCAAGAGACCCAGTACTTC	CASSQPGDRFQETQYF
TRBV2	TRBD2	NA	TRBJ2-1	14	TGTGCCAGCGGGACTAGCGGGAGAGATAATGAGCAGTTCTTC	CASGTSGRDNEQFF
TRBV29-1	TRBD2	few	TRBJ2-1	15	TGCAGCGTTGCCCCGGGACTAGCGGGAGTAGGTGAGCAGTTCTTC	CSVAPGLAGVGEQFF
TRBV5-4	NA	NA	TRBJ2-7	14	TGTGCCAGCAGCTGGAGGGACGGCACCTACGAGCAGTACTTC	CASSWRDGTYEQYF
TRBV5-6	TRBD1	NA	TRBJ2-5	17	TGTGCCAGCAGCTTGATCGAAACAGGGGGCGGAGAAGAGACCCAGTACTTC	CASSLIETGGGEETQYF
TRBV28	NA	NA	TRBJ1-3	14	TGTGCCAGCAGTTCCGGGGGAGGCGGAAACACCATATATTTT	CASSSGGGGNTIYF
TRBV5-5	NA	NA	TRBJ1-5	12	TGTGCCAGCAGCTTGGCTGATCAGCCCCAGCATTTT	CASSLADQPQHF
TRBV28	NA	NA	TRBJ2-5	15	TGTGCCAGCAGCCCCCTACAGGTGATGAAAGAGACCCAGTACTTC	CASSPLQVMKETQYF
TRBV23-1	TRBD1	NA	TRBJ1-1	12	TGCGCCAGCAGCCTGACAGGGCTTGAGGCTTTCTTT	CASSLTGLEAFF
TRBV5-1	TRBD2	NA	TRBJ2-3	15	TGCGCCAGCAGCTGGATAGCGGGGGGCACAGATACGCAGTATTTT	CASSWIAGGTDTQYF
TRBV7-2	NA	NA	TRBJ1-2	14	TGTGCCAGCAGCGTTGACAGCCTTAACTATGGCTACACCTTC	CASSVDSLNYGYTF
TRBV7-2	NA	NA	TRBJ2-7	14	TGTGCCAGCAGCTTCGCCTCAACAGTCTACGAGCAGTACTTC	CASSFASTVYEQYF
TRBV5-1	NA	NA	TRBJ2-2	15	TGCGCCAGCAGCTTTGGTAGTGCGAACACCGGGGAGCTGTTTTTT	CASSFGSANTGELFF
TRBV11-2	NA	NA	TRBJ2-7	12	TGTGCCAGCAGCTTATCCGGTTACGAGCAGTACTTC	CASSLSGYEQYF
TRBV9	TRBD2	NA	TRBJ2-7	15	TGTGCCAGCAGCGTAGCGGGGGGGGAGTTGGACGAGCAGTACTTC	CASSVAGGELDEQYF
TRBV2	NA	NA	TRBJ2-1	15	TGTGCCAGCAACACGGGACGAAAATTGTGGGATGAGCAGTTCTTC	CASNTGRKLWDEQFF
TRBV9	NA	NA	TRBJ1-2	14	TGTGCCAGCAGCGTCGTCGCAGGGAACTATGGCTACACCTTC	CASSVVAGNYGYTF
TRBV15	NA	NA	TRBJ1-1	13	TGTGCCACCAGCAGAGATCGCAGCACTGAAGCTTTCTTT	CATSRDRSTEAFF
TRBV5-1	NA	NA	TRBJ2-3	13	TGCGCCAGCAGCTTGAAGCAGGCAGATACGCAGTATTTT	CASSLKQADTQYF
TRBV25-1	TRBD1	NA	TRBJ1-1	14	TGTGCCAGCAGTGACCAGGGACAGGGGGTTGAAGCTTTCTTT	CASSDQGQGVEAFF
TRBV28	NA	NA	TRBJ1-1	14	TGTGCCAGCAGTTCCGGGGGGGAGAACACTGAAGCTTTCTTT	CASSSGGENTEAFF
TRBV6-1	NA	NA	TRBJ1-1	14	TGTGCCAGCAGTGAAGAGCCGTGGAACACTGAAGCTTTCTTT	CASSEEPWNTEAFF
TRBV30	NA	NA	TRBJ2-7	11	TGTGCCTGGGACGGGGGCTACGAGCAGTACTTC	CAWDGGYEQYF
TRBV4-2	NA	NA	TRBJ1-3	15	TGTGCCAGCAGCCAAGACGGGTCGGAGGGAAACACCATATATTTT	CASSQDGSEGNTIYF
TRBV19	NA	once	TRBJ1-1	13	TGTGCCAGTAGTATAATTCGGGGGGGAGAAGCTTTCTTT	CASSIIRGGEAFF
TRBV5-1	TRBD2	NA	TRBJ2-2	15	TGCGCCAGCAGCGTAGCGGGGGGGAACACCGGGGAGCTGTTTTTT	CASSVAGGNTGELFF